This TCR beta chain was captured in a study of shared clonotypes between healthy human individuals. In regard to this clone: The same CDR3 arises from other DNA sequences in this sample as well.

Terminally differentiated effector memory CD45RA+ cells were excluded from the naive CD8 cells, which were CD45RO-negative and positively selected for CCR7. CDR1 and CDR2 from the germline V gene are MNHEY and SMNVEV (reference sequence). The CDR3 length is 12 residues. The V and J ends lost 4 bases and 3 bases respectively, with 7 bases between them. Deep-level assay runs were performed. Libraries were prepared by immunoSEQ multiplex PCR; TCRdb keeps only in-frame clonotypes and omits some of them. The repertoire holds around 2,000,000 clones, 90% to 95% seen once, with 1.5% to 2% in the top ten. The chain carries TRBV27 and TRBJ2-7; D call uncertain. Input material: naive CD8+ T cells from PBMCs. The source of this sequence is a young man in good health. Some clones in this sample may be carry-over from other donors' samples. This CDR3 reads CASSSELYEQYF. The CDR3 nucleotides read TGTGCCAGCAGTTCGGAACTCTACGAGCAGTACTTC.